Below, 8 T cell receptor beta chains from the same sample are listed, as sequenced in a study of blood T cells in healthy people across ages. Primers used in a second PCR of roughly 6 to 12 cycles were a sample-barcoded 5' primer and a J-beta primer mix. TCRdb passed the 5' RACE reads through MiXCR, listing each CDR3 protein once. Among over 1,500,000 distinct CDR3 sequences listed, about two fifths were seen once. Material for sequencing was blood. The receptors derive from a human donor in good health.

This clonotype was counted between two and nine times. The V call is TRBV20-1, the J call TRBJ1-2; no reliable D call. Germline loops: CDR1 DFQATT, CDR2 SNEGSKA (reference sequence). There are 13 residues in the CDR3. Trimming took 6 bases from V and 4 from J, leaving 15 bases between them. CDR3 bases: TGCAGTGCCCCCGGACGAGGCATCTATGGCTACACCTTC. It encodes CSAPGRGIYGYTF.

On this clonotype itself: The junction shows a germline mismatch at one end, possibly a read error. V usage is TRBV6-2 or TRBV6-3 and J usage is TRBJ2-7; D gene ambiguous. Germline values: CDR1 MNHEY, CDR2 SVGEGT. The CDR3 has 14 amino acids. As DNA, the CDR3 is TGTGCCAGCACACGGTACCAAAACTCCTACGGGCAGTACTTC. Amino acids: CASTRYQNSYGQYF.

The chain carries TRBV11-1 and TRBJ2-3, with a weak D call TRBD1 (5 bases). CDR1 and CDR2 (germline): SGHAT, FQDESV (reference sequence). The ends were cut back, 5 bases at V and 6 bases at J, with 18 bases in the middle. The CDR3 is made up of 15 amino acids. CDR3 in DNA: TGTGCCAGCAGCCCCAGCAGGGCGCATGTGGATACGCAGTATTTT. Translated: CASSPSRAHVDTQYF.

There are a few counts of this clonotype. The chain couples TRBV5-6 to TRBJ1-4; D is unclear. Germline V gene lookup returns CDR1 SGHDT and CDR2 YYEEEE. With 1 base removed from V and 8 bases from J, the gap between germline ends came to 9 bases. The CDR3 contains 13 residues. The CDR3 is CASSLSVMEKLFF. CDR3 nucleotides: TGTGCCAGCAGCTTGTCAGTCATGGAAAAACTGTTTTTT.

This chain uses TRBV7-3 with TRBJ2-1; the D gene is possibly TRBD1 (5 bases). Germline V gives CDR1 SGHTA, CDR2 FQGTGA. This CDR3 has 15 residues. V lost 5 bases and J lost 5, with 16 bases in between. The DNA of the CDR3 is TGTGCCAGCAGCCCCGCCCCCCAACAGGACAATGAGCAGTTCTTC. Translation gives CASSPAPQQDNEQFF. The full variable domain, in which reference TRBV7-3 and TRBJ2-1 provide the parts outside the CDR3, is GAGVSQTPSNKVTEKGKYVELRCDPISGHTALYWYRQSLGQGPEFLIYFQGTGAADDSGLPNDRFFAVRPEGSVSTLKIQRTERGDSAVYLCASSPAPQQDNEQFFGPGTRLTVL.

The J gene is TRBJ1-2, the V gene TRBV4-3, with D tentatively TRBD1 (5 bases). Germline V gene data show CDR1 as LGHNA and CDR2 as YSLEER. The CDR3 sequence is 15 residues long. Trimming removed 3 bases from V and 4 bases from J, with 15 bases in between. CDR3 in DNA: TGCGCCAGCAGCCATCGAATGGGGGTTGGCTATGGCTACACCTTC. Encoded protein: CASSHRMGVGYGYTF.

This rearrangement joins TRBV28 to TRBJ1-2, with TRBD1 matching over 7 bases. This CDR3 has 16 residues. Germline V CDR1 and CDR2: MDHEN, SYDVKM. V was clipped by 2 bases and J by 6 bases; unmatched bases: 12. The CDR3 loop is CASSLTGGQIRHGYTF. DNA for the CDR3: TGTGCCAGCAGTTTAACGGGGGGACAGATAAGACATGGCTACACCTTC.

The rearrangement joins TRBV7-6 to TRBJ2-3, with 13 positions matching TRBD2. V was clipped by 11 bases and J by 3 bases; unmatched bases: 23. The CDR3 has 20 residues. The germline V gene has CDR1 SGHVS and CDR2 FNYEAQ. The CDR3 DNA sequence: TGTGCCGGCACCCAAGGGCCTGGACTAGCGGGGGCCCGCCTAACAGATACGCAGTATTTT. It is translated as CAGTQGPGLAGARLTDTQYF.